The present entry profiles one T cell receptor beta chain with its context. Its antigen is still unknown. This entry belongs to a study of identical twins. TCRdb re-derived calls from the 5' RACE reads in MiXCR, one entry per CDR3 protein. The sample lists about 470,000 distinct CDR3 sequences, approximately 24% seen once, with 2.9% in the top ten. Points from the study as a whole: For cord blood, abundant beta clonotypes had fewer insertions, unlike memory repertoires, which showed none. Invariant MAIT and iNKT cells are populations that could partly confound zero-insertion analyses. Conclusions were based on cross-sectional statistical analysis, without following the same donors.

Separately, the same data were catalogued under a study of T cells expressing NK-cell markers.

Sequenced material: CD4+ T cells sorted from blood. The source is a young woman in good health.

DNA of the CDR3: TGTGCCATCGGTCCAATAGCGGGAGGGTACAATGAGCAGTTCTTC. Translating it yields CAIGPIAGGYNEQFF. The V gene is TRBV10-3, the J gene TRBJ2-1, with 11 bases identical to TRBD2. V shed 8 bases and J 4 bases; nucleotides not matched to a gene: 7. Germline V lookup: CDR1 ENHRY, CDR2 SYGVKD. The CDR3 contains 15 residues.